This is a list of T cell receptor beta chains from one sample in a study of T cells in tuberculosis. Assay: immunoSEQ multiplex PCR; the TCRdb copy retains only in-frame clones and omits some. The table shows 33,000 or so clones, with nearly 95% occurring only once. Sequencing was carried out using PBMCs. These receptors were taken from a donor aged 10 to 29 with latent tuberculosis or without tuberculosis infection. Both conserved end residues are part of each CDR3. The D gene is left open where the match is weak.

cdr3_aa v_call d_call
CASSLSSYNSPLHF TRBV5-6 -
CASSFGTSTYEQYF TRBV7-2 -
CASSQGLAGGPGELFF TRBV4-3 TRBD2
CASRIGNPGDPAFF TRBV5-1 -
CASSSPPQGPSGNEQFF TRBV5-4 -
CASSLTGGIHEQYF TRBV7-2 TRBD1
CASSQVDRGSYEQYF TRBV4-1 TRBD1
CAISESRGNTNEKLFF TRBV10-3 -
CASSFFQISYEQYF TRBV5-6 -
CASSDSSLTAANYGYTF TRBV6-4 -
CASSRQGVNEKLFF TRBV5-4 TRBD1